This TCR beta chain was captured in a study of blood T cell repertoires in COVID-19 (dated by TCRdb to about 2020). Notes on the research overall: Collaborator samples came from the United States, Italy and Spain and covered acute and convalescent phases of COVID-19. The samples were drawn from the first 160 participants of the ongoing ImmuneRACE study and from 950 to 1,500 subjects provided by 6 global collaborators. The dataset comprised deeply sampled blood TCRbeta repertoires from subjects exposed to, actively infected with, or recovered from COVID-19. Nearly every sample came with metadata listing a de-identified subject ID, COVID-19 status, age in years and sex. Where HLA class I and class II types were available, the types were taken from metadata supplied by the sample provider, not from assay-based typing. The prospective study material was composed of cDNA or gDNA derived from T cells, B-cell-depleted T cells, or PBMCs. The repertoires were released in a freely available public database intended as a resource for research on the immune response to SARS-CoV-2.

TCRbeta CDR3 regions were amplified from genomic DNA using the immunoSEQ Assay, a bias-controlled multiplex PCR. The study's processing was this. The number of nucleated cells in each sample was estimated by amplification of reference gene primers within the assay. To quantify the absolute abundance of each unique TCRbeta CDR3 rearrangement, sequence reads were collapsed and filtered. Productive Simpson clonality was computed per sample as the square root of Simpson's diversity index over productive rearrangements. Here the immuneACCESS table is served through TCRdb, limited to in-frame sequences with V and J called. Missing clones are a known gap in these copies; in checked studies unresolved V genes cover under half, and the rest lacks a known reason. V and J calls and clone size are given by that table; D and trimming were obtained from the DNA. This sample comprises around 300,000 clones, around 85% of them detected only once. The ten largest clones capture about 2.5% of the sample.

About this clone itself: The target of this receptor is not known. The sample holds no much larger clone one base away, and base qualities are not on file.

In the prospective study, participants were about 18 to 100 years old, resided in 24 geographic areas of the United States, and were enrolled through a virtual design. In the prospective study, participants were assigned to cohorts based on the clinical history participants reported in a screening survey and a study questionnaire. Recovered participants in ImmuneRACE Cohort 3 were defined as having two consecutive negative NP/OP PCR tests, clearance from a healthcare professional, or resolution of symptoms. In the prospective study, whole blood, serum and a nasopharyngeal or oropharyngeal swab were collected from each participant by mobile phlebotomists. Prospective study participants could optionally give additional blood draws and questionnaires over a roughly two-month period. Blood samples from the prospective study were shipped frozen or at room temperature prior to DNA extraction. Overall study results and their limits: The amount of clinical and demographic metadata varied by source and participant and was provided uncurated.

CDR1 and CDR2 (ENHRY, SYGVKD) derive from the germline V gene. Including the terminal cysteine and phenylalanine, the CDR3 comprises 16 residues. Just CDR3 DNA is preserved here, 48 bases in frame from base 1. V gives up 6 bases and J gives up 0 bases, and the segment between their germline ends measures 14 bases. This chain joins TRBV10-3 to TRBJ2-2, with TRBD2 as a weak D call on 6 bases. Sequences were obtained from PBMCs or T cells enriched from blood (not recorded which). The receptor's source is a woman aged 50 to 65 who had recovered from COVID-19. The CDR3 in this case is CAIRPSGLTNTGELFF. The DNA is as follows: TGTGCCATCAGGCCATCGGGACTCACGAACACCGGGGAGCTGTTTTTT.